This TCR beta chain stems from a study of cytotoxic CD8 clonotypes in ibrutinib-treated CLL (dated by TCRdb to 2020 to 2023). Study-level background: In this cohort, some 14 patients were treatment-naive and ten to eleven were relapsed/refractory, while 17 to 18 had unmutated IGHV. Every remission and progressive disease sample was obtained while ibrutinib was still being received by the patients. Longitudinal samples were obtainable from about 30% of the roughly 90 participants in the trial. Cryopreserved peripheral blood mononuclear cells were obtained prior to treatment, at the time of response, and at either disease progression or sustained remission. Partial responses were observed in approximately 24 patients and complete responses in 2; after a median follow-up of about 69 months, remission was maintained in approximately 14 patients and progression was observed in some twelve. The response samples were drawn at a median of 12 months into treatment, with a range of about 6 to 40 months. On average, each sample yielded about 260,000 productive templates and under 95,000 productive rearrangements.

With respect to this clone: The specificity of this receptor is unknown. No base quality values were provided; no much bigger clone lies one nucleotide off.

Taken with the paper, the label for time point translates to: progressive disease on ibrutinib. For TCR beta library preparation, roughly 2 micrograms of genomic DNA was extracted from cryopreserved PBMCs. Longitudinal blood samples from CLL patients on ibrutinib monotherapy were analyzed using high-throughput TCR beta sequencing. The patients took part in an open-label, single-center phase 2 trial of ibrutinib monotherapy. Each clonotype received, on average, around 10x coverage in deep resolution sequencing performed on a MiSeq, where the target depth lay between 1 in 1 million and 1 in 200,000 T cells. The immunoSEQ hsTCRB Kit was used to generate TCR beta libraries. The paper's processing steps were these. ImmunoSEQ Data Assistant and ImmunoSEQ Analyzer were used for data analysis, and V, D and J genes were assigned according to IMGT definitions. Clonality, which ranges from 0 to 1, was calculated by subtracting the normalized Shannon entropy of productive rearrangement frequencies from one. Only overrepresented clonotypes making up at least 0.05% of the repertoire of each patient were included in the public clonotype analysis. Some 14 age-matched healthy donor repertoires from immuneACCESS served as clonality controls. The table was pulled from immuneACCESS by TCRdb, which kept in-frame rearrangements only. Such tables lose some clones; where checked, under half of the loss comes from unresolved V genes, and the rest has no known cause. The DNA was the basis for D and trimming; V, J and clone size are from that table. The sample records 30,000 to 40,000 clones, 60% to 80% of which are singletons. The ten largest make up 16% of the sample.

Including cysteine and phenylalanine, the CDR3 has 15 amino acids. The sequence is cut down to CDR3 DNA, 45 bases in frame from base 1. The germline V gene encodes CDR1 MRHNA and CDR2 SNTAGT. V is clipped by 3 bases and J by 2 bases, and the sequence between their germline boundaries is 13 bases long. What the study reported, not specific to this receptor: Public clonotypes were found to be uncommon and were observed to contract or remain stable during treatment; the increase in clonality was shown to reflect expansion of private clonotypes at ibrutinib response. Clonality increased at ibrutinib response, stayed stable in sustained remission, and fell back toward baseline at progression. Sampling times were not matched between sustained-remission and progressing patients, and lymph node repertoires were not studied. Baseline clonality exceeded that of age-matched healthy donors and correlated strongly with circulating CD8+ T-cell counts.

The rearrangement combines TRBV6-4 with TRBJ1-2; no D segment can be confidently identified. Sequencing used PBMCs, obtained at disease progression, from a patient treated with ibrutinib. The receptor comes from a human donor with chronic lymphocytic leukemia. Here the CDR3 is given as CASSEGWGKNYGYTF. Here is the DNA: TGTGCCAGCAGTGAGGGATGGGGAAAGAACTATGGCTACACCTTC.